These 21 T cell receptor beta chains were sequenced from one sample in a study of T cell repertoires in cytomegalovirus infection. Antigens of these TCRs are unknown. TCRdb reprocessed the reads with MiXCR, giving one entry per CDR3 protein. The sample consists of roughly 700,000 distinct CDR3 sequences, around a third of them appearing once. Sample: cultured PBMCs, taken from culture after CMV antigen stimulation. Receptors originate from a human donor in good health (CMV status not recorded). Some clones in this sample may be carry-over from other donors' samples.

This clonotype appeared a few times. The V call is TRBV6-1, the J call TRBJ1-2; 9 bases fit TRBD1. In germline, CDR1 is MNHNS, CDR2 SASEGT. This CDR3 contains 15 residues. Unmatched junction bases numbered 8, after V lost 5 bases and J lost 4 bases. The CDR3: CASSKVQGAPYGYTF. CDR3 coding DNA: TGTGCCAGCAGTAAAGTACAGGGGGCTCCCTATGGCTACACCTTC.

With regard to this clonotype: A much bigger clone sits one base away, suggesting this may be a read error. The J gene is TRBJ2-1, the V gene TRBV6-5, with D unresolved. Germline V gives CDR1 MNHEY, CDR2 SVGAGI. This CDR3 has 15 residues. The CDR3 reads CASSISKSSHNEQFF. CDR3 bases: TGTGCCAGCAGTATCTCAAAGAGCTCCCACAATGAGCAGTTCTTC.

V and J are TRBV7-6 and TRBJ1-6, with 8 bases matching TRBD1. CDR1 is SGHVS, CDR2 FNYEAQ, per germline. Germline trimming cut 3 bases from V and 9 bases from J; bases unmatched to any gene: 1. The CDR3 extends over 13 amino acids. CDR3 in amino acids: CASSLTGASPLHF. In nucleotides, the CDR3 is TGTGCCAGCAGCTTGACAGGGGCTTCACCCCTCCACTTT.

As DNA, the CDR3 is TGCAGTGCTAGTCCCGGCCAGCTCACTGAAGCTTTCTTT. Encoded protein: CSASPGQLTEAFF. The chain links TRBV20-1 to TRBJ1-1; D uncertain. The CDR3 is 13 residues long. Trimming cost V 3 bases and J 4 bases, with 12 bases left between them. Germline CDR1 is DFQATT and CDR2 is SNEGSKA (reference sequence).

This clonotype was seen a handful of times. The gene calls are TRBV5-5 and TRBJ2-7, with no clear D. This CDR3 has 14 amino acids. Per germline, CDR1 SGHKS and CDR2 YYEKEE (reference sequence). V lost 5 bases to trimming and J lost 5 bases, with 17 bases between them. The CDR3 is CASRRPGVLDEQYF. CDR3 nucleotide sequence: TGTGCCAGCAGACGACCCGGAGTCTTGGACGAGCAGTACTTC. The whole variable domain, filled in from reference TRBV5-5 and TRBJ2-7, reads DAGVTQSPTHLIKTRGQQVTLRCSPISGHKSVSWYQQVLGQGPQFIFQYYEKEERGRGNFPDRFSARQFPNYSSELNVNALLLGDSALYLCASRRPGVLDEQYFGPGTRLTVT.

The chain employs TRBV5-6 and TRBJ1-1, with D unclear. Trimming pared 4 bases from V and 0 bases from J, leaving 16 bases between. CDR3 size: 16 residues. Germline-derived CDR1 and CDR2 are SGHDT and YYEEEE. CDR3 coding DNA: TGTGCCAGCAGCCGACCCGAAAACAGAATGAACACTGAAGCTTTCTTT. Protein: CASSRPENRMNTEAFF.

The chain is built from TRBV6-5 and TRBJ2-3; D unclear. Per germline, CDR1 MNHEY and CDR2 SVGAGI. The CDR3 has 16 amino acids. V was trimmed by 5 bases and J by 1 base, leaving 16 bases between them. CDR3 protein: CASSESTKWGTDTQYF. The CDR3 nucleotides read TGTGCCAGCAGTGAGTCAACGAAATGGGGCACAGATACGCAGTATTTT.

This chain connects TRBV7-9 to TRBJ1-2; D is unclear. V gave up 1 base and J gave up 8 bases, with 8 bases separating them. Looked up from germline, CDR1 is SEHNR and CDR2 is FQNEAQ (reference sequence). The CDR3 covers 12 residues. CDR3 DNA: TGTGCCAGCAGCTTAGATCTGCGGGGCTACACCTTC. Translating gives CASSLDLRGYTF. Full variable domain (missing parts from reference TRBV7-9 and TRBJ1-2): DTGVSQNPRHKITKRGQNVTFRCDPISEHNRLYWYRQTLGQGPEFLTYFQNEAQLEKSRLLSDRFSAERPKGSFSTLEIQRTEQGDSAMYLCASSLDLRGYTFGSGTRLTVV.

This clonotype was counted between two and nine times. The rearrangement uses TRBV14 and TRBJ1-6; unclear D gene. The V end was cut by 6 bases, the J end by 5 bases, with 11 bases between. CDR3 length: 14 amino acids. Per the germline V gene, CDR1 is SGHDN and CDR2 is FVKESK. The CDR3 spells CASRLLGDNSPLHF. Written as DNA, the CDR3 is TGTGCCAGCAGACTGCTCGGGGATAATTCACCCCTCCACTTT. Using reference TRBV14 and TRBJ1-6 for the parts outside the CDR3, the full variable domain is EAGVTQFPSHSVIEKGQTVTLRCDPISGHDNLYWYRRVMGKEIKFLLHFVKESKQDESGMPNNRFLAERTGGTYSTLKVQPAELEDSGVYFCASRLLGDNSPLHFGNGTRLTVT.

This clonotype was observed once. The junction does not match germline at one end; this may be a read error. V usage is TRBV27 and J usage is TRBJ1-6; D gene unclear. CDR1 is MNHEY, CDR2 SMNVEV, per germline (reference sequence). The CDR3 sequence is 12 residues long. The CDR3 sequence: CASSSNNSPHHF. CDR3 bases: TGTGCCAGCAGTTCCAATAATTCACCCCACCACTTT.

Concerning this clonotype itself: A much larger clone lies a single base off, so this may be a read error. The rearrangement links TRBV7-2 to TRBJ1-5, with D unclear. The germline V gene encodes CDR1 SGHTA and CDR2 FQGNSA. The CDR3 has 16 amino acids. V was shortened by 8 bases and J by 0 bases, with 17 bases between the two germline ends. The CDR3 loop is CTSPRSGKYSNQPQHF. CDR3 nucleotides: TGTACCAGCCCCCGCTCTGGGAAATATAGCAATCAGCCCCAGCATTTT. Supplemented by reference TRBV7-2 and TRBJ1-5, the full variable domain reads GAGVSQSPSNKVTEKGKDVELRCDPISGHTALYWYRQSLGQGLEFLIYFQGNSAPDKSGLPSDRFSAERTGGSVSTLTIQRTQQEDSAVYLCTSPRSGKYSNQPQHFGDGTRLSIL.

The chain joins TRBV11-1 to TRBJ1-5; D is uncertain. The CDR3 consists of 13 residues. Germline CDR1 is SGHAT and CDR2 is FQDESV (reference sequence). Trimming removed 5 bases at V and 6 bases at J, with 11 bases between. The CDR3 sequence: CASSPGPVQPQHF. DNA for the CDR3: TGTGCCAGCAGCCCAGGCCCGGTTCAGCCCCAGCATTTT.

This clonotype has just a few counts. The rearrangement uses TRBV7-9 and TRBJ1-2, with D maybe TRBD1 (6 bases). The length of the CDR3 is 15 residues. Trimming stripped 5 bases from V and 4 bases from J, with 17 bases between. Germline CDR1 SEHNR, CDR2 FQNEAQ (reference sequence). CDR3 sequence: CASSRDRLRGYGYTF. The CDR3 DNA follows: TGTGCCAGCAGCCGAGACAGGCTAAGGGGCTATGGCTACACCTTC.

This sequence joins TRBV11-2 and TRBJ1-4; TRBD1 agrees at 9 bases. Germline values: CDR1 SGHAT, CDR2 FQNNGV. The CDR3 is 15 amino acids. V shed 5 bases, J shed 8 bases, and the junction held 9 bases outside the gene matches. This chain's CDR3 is CASSISTGGREKLFF. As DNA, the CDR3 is TGTGCCAGCAGCATCTCTACAGGGGGCAGGGAAAAACTGTTTTTT.

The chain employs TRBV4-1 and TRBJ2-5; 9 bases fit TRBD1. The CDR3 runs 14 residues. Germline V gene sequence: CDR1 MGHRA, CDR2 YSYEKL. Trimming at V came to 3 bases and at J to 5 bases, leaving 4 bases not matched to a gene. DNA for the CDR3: TGCGCCAGCAGCCATCCCGGGACAGGGGAGACCCAGTACTTC. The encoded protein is CASSHPGTGETQYF.

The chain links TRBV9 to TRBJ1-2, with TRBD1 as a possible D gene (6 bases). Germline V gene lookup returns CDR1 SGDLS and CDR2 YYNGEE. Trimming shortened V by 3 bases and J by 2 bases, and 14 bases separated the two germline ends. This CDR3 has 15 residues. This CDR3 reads CASSGGGSLNYGYTF. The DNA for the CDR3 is TGTGCCAGCAGCGGGGGGGGCAGCTTAAACTATGGCTACACCTTC.

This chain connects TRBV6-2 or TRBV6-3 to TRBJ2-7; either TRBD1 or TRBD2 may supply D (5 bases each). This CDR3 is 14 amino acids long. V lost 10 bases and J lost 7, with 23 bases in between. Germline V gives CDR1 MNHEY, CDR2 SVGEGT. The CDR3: CATMGTKTIWEQYF. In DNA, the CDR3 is TGTGCCACCATGGGGACCAAAACAATATGGGAGCAGTACTTC.

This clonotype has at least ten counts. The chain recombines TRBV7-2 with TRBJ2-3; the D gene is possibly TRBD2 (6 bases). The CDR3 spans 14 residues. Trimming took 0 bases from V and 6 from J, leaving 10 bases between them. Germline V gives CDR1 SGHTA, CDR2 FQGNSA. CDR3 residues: CASSLAASGDTQYF. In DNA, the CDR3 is TGTGCCAGCAGCTTAGCTGCAAGCGGGGATACGCAGTATTTT.

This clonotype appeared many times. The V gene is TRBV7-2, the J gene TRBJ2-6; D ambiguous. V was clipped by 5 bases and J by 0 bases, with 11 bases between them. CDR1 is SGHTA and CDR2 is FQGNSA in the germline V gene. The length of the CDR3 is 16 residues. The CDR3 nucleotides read TGTGCCAGCAGCGGAGATCCCAACTCTGGGGCCAACGTCCTGACTTTC. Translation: CASSGDPNSGANVLTF. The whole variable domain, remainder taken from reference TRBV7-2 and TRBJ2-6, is GAGVSQSPSNKVTEKGKDVELRCDPISGHTALYWYRQSLGQGLEFLIYFQGNSAPDKSGLPSDRFSAERTGGSVSTLTIQRTQQEDSAVYLCASSGDPNSGANVLTFGAGSRLTVL.

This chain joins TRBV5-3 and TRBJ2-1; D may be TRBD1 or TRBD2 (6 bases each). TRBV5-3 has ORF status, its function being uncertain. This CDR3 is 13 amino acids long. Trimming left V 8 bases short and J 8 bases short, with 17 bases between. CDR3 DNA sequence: TGTGCCAGCAGCCGAAACAGGGACTATGAGCAGTTCTTC. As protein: CASSRNRDYEQFF.

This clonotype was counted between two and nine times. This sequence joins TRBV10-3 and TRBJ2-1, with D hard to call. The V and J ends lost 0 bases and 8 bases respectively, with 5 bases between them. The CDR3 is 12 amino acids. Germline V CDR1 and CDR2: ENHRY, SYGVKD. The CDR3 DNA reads TGTGCCATCAGTGAGTCGATTGATGAGCAGTTCTTC. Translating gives CAISESIDEQFF.